This TCR beta chain was captured in a study of blood T cells in healthy people across ages. Study background: Capturing about one barcoded beta molecule per two T cells was achieved by template switching.

Isolation per sample recovered at least 7 million PBMCs. A J-beta primer mix and a sample-barcoded 5' primer were used in a second PCR of about 7 to 12 cycles. TCRdb re-derived calls from the 5' RACE reads in MiXCR, one entry per CDR3 protein. The data hold roughly 1,300,000 distinct CDR3 sequences, with approximately 63% observed a single time. Germline lookup yields CDR1 SGHRS and CDR2 YFSETQ. CDR3 length equals 13 residues. V was clipped by 2 bases and J by 8 bases, with 13 bases between them. Sequenced: blood. The receptor's source is a man between 18 and 35 years old in good health. This sequence joins TRBV5-1 and TRBJ1-1, with D possibly TRBD1 on 5 matching bases. The chain's CDR3 is CASSFRDGSEAFF. The CDR3 bases are TGCGCCAGCAGCTTCCGGGACGGCAGCGAAGCTTTCTTT.